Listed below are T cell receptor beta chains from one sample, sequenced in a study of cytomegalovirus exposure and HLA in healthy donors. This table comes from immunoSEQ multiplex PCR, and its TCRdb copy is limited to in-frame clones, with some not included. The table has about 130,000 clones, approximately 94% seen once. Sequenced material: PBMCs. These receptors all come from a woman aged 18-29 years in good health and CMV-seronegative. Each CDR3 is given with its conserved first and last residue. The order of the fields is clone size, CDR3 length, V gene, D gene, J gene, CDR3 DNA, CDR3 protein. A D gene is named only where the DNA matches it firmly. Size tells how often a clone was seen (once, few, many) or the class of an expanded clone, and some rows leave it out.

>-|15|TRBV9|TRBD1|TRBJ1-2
TGTGCCAGCAGCGGAGGCCGACAGGGACACCGGGGCTACACCTTC
CASSGGRQGHRGYTF
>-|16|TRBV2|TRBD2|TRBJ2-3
TGTGCCAGCAGTTTGGGACTAGGGACCGGGAGCGATACGCAGTATTTT
CASSLGLGTGSDTQYF
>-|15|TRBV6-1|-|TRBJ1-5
TGTGCCAGCAGCCTAGACAGTTATAGCAATCAGCCCCAGCATTTT
CASSLDSYSNQPQHF
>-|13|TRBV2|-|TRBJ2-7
TGTGCCACCAATGAACAGGGCCAGGGCGAGCAGTACTTC
CATNEQGQGEQYF
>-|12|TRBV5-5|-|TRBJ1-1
TGTGCCAGCAGCTTGGCAGCGGCTGAAGCTTTCTTT
CASSLAAAEAFF
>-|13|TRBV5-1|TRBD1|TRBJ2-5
TGCGCCAGCAGCCACGGGACAGGAAGGGCCCAGTACTTC
CASSHGTGRAQYF
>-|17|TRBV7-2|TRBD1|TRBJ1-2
TGTGCCAGCAGCTTACAAGCCACAGGGGGCGCTGGATATGGCTACACCTTC
CASSLQATGGAGYGYTF
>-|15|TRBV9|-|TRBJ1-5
TGTGCCAGCAGCCTCGCGGGGGCCCTGGATCAGCCCCAGCATTTT
CASSLAGALDQPQHF
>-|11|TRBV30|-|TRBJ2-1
TGTGCCTGGACCACGGAGGGTGAGCAGTTCTTC
CAWTTEGEQFF
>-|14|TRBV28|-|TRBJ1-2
TGTGCCAGCAGTTTATTGTCCCAGGCACGTGGCTACACCTTC
CASSLLSQARGYTF
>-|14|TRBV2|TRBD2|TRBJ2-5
TGTGCCAGCAGTGACCGGGGGGGCCAAGAGACCCAGTACTTC
CASSDRGGQETQYF
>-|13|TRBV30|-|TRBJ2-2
TGTGCCTGGAGTTCTTCTGACACCGGGGAGCTGTTTTTT
CAWSSSDTGELFF
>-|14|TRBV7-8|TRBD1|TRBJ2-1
TGTGCCAGCAGCTTAGTAGGACAGGGGAATGAGCAGTTCTTC
CASSLVGQGNEQFF
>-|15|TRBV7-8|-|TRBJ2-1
TGTGCCAGCAGCTCACGACTTTCGACCTACAATGAGCAGTTCTTC
CASSSRLSTYNEQFF
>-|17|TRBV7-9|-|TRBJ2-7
TGTGCCAGCAGCTTAGTTGGCCAGGGGCACAGATCCTACGAGCAGTACTTC
CASSLVGQGHRSYEQYF
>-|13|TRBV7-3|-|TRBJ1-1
TGTGCCAGCAGCGCCGGGACAAACACTGAAGCTTTCTTT
CASSAGTNTEAFF
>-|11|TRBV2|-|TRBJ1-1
TGTGCCAGCAGTGAGTACACAAAAGCTTTCTTT
CASSEYTKAFF
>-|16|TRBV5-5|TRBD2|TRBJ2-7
TGTGCCAGCAGCTTGCGGGTTAGCGGGAGCTCCTACGAGCAGTACTTC
CASSLRVSGSSYEQYF
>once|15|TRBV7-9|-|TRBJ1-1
TGTGCCAGCAGCTTACATAGAGGTATGAACACTGAAGCTTTCTTT
CASSLHRGMNTEAFF
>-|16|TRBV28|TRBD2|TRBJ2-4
TGTGCCAGCAGTCCTGGGGGGGACGTCGGCAAAAACATTCAGTACTTC
CASSPGGDVGKNIQYF
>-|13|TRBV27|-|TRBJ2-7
TGTGCCAGCAGCCCCCGGGGAGCCTACGAGCAGTACTTC
CASSPRGAYEQYF
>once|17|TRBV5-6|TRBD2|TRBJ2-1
TGTGCCAGCAGCTTGGGCTCGGGGAGGGGTGAGGTGAGCGGGCAGTTCTTC
CASSLGSGRGEVSGQFF
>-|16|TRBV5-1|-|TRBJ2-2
TGCGCCAGTTCTGGGCGGAGTTGGACAGACACCGGGGAGCTGTTTTTT
CASSGRSWTDTGELFF
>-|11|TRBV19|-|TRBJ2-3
TGTGCCACCCGGAGGGCAGATACGCAGTATTTT
CATRRADTQYF
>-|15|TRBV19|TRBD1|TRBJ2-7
TGTGCCAGTAGTGCCTGGGGGACAGGGGGCTACGAGCAGTACTTC
CASSAWGTGGYEQYF
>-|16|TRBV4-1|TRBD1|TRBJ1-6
TGCGCCAGCAGCCAAGCAACAGGGGGGGTCAATTCACCCCTCCACTTT
CASSQATGGVNSPLHF
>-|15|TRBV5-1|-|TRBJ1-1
TGCGCCAGCAGCCCCAGGGCTGAAATGAACACTGAAGCTTTCTTT
CASSPRAEMNTEAFF
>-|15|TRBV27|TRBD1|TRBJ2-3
TGTGCCAGCAGTTTAGAGGGGGCCGTCACAGATACGCAGTATTTT
CASSLEGAVTDTQYF
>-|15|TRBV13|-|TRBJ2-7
TGTGCCAGCAGCCCCCCCCTATCCCGGTCCTACGAGCAGTACTTC
CASSPPLSRSYEQYF
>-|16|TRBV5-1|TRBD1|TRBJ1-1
TGCGCCAGCAGCTTTGGGGTAGGGACAGGCGATCGGGAAGCTTTCTTT
CASSFGVGTGDREAFF
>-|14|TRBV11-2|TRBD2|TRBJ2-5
TGTGCCAGCAGCGGGAGCGGGAGCGAAGAGACCCAGTACTTC
CASSGSGSEETQYF
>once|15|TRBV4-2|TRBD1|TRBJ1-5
TGTGCCAGCAGTTCGGGACAGGGCGTCAATCAGCCCCAGCATTTT
CASSSGQGVNQPQHF
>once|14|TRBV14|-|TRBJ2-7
TGTGCCAGCAGACACAGGATTTCCGTGGGCGAGCAGTACTTC
CASRHRISVGEQYF
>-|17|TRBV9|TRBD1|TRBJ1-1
TGTGCCAGCAGCGTAGATCCCCGGACAGGGAGGGGCACTGAAGCTTTCTTT
CASSVDPRTGRGTEAFF
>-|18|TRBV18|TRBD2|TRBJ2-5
TGTGCCAGCTCACGGACTAGCGGGAGGGCCGGACCTCAAGAGACCCAGTACTTC
CASSRTSGRAGPQETQYF
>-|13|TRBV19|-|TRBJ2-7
TGTGCCAGTAGTCCCGGGTTAGCCGGCGAGCAGTACTTC
CASSPGLAGEQYF
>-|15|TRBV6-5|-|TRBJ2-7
TGTGCCAGCAGTCCCTCCGGAGGAACCAGCTACGAGCAGTACTTC
CASSPSGGTSYEQYF
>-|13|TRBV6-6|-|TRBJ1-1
TGTGCCAGCAGTTTGCGGGGCAACACTGAAGCTTTCTTT
CASSLRGNTEAFF
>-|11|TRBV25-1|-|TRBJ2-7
TGTGCCAGCAGTCTACTAGGTGAGCAGTACTTC
CASSLLGEQYF
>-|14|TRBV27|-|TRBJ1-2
TGTGCCAGCAGTTTGGGCCAGGGTCGATATGGCTACACCTTC
CASSLGQGRYGYTF
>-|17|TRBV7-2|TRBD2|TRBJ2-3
TGTGCCAGCAGCCTCCGGCTTCGGGAGCGGGAGGTAGATACGCAGTATTTT
CASSLRLREREVDTQYF
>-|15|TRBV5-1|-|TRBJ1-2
TGCGCCAGCAGCCCGCCGACAGGACTGAACTATGGCTACACCTTC
CASSPPTGLNYGYTF
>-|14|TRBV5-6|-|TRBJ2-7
TGTGCCAGCCGGGACGGGAGCTCCGGGGACGAGCAGTACTTC
CASRDGSSGDEQYF
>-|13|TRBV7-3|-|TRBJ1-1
TGTGCCAGCAGGTCAGTTTCGAACACTGAAGCTTTCTTT
CASRSVSNTEAFF
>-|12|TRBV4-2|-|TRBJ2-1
TGTGCCAGCAGCCAAGATCGGAATGAGCAGTTCTTC
CASSQDRNEQFF
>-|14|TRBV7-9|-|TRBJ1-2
TGTGCCAGCAGCTCGGGGGATTCGGTTTATGGCTACACCTTC
CASSSGDSVYGYTF
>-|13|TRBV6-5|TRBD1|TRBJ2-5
TGTGCCAGCAGCTCCGACAGGGGCGAGACCCAGTACTTC
CASSSDRGETQYF
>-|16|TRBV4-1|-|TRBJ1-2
TGCGCCAGCAGCCAAGATAGTCCGGGGATGGTCTATGGCTACACCTTC
CASSQDSPGMVYGYTF
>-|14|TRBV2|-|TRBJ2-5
TGTGCCAGCAGCGCGGGACTTCCACAAGAGACCCAGTACTTC
CASSAGLPQETQYF
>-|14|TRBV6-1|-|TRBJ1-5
TGTGCCAGCAGAAGGACAGATAGCAATCAGCCCCAGCATTTT
CASRRTDSNQPQHF
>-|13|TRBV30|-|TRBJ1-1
TGTGCCTGGAGTGTATACGGAGGACCTGAAGCTTTCTTT
CAWSVYGGPEAFF
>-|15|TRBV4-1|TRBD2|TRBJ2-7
TGCGCCAGCAGCCAAGCACTAGCGGGTAATTACGAGCAGTACTTC
CASSQALAGNYEQYF
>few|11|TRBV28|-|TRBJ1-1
TGTGCCAGCAGTCCACTTACTGAAGCTTTCTTT
CASSPLTEAFF
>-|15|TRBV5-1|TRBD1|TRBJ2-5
TGCGCCAGCAGCTTACTGACAGGGTTTGAAGAGACCCAGTACTTC
CASSLLTGFEETQYF
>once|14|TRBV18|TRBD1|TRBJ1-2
TGTGCCAGCTCACCACCGTGGGACAGGGGTGGCTACACCTTC
CASSPPWDRGGYTF
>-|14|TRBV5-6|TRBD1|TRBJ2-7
TGTGCCAGCAGCTTGGGGCAGGGGGCTTGGGAGCAGTACTTC
CASSLGQGAWEQYF
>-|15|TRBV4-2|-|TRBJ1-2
TGTGCCAGCAGCACCGGGACTAATCGACTCTCCAACTACACCTTC
CASSTGTNRLSNYTF
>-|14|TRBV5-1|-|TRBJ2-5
TGCGCCAGCAGCGTACGACAGGAACGGGAGACCCAGTACTTC
CASSVRQERETQYF
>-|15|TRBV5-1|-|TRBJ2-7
TGCGCCAGCAGCTTGGATGGCACCCCAATCTACGAGCAGTACTTC
CASSLDGTPIYEQYF